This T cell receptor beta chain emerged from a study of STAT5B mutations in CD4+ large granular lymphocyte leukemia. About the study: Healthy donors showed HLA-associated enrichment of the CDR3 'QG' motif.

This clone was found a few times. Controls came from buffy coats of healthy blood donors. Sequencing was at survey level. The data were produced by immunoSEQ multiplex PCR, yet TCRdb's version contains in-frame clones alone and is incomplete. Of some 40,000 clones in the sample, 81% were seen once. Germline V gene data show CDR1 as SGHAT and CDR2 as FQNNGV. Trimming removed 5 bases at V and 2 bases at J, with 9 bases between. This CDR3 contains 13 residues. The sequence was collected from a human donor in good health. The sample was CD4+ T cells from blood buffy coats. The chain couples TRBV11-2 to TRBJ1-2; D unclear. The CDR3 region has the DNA TGTGCCAGCAGCCCCCAGACGAACTATGGCTACACCTTC. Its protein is CASSPQTNYGYTF.